The 15 T cell receptor beta chains in this list originate from one sample, sequenced in a study of Tregs in tolerant kidney transplant recipients. The nonmyeloablative bone marrow transplants came from related graft donors, with transient mixed chimerism. Method: immunoSEQ multiplex PCR; TCRdb's copy keeps in-frame clones and lacks some. The listing contains about 23,000 clones. This specimen consisted of CD4+ T cells from blood (PBMCs), obtained 6 months after the transplant. The receptors originated from a human patient who received a combined kidney and bone marrow transplant. The graft donor may have contributed some T cells.

To note about this clone: The CDR3 extends 3 residues past the end of the read, so its final part is completed from the germline J gene. The J gene is TRBJ2-3, the V gene TRBV18, with D hard to call. This CDR3 region has 12 residues. Germline CDR1 reads KGHSH; CDR2 reads LQKENI. Trimming stripped 1 base from V and 6 bases from J, with 5 bases between. CDR3 DNA, as far as it was read: TGTGCCAGCTCACCACGAGCGGATACG. Translating gives CASSPRADT. The CDR3 reads in full as CASSPRADTQYF.

Of note for this clone: With the read ending 3 residues before the CDR3 end, the germline J gene is used to fill in that end. This chain links TRBV28 with TRBJ2-3; 10 nucleotides match TRBD1. The CDR3 runs 16 residues. CDR1 is MDHEN, CDR2 SYDVKM, per germline. V dropped 5 bases and J dropped 4; count of bases not matched to a gene: 9. This CDR3 reads CASSLQTGGYADTQYF. CDR3 bases read: TGTGCCAGCAGTCTACAGACAGGGGGCTATGCAGATACG. The full variable domain, rest sourced from reference TRBV28 and TRBJ2-3, is DVKVTQSSRYLVKRTGEKVFLECVQDMDHENMFWYRQDPGLGLRLIYFSYDVKMKEKGDIPEGYSVSREKKERFSLILESASTNQTSMYLCASSLQTGGYADTQYFGPGTRLTVL.

On this clone: The sequenced fragment ends 3 residues before the CDR3 boundary, so the rest is inferred from the germline J gene. The chain recombines TRBV4-1 with TRBJ1-1, with D maybe TRBD1 (6 bases). Germline-derived CDR1 and CDR2 are MGHRA and YSYEKL. This CDR3 spans 14 amino acids. Trimming left V 0 bases short and J 5 bases short, with 10 bases between. This CDR3 reads CASSQDGGYTEAFF. The sequenced CDR3 bases are TGCGCCAGCAGCCAAGATGGGGGCTATACTGAA.

In the case of this clone: The read finishes 3 residues shy of the CDR3 end, and the germline J gene is used to complete it. The V call is TRBV20-1, the J call TRBJ1-1; possibly TRBD1 for D (5 bases). This CDR3 is built from 14 residues. Deletions cut 3 bases from V and 6 bases from J, with 17 bases between. The germline gives CDR1 DFQATT, CDR2 SNEGSKA (reference sequence). The CDR3 sequence: CSASPGRVGPEAFF. The part of the CDR3 DNA that was read is TGCAGTGCTAGCCCAGGGAGGGTGGGCCCTGAA.

Concerning this clone itself: The CDR3 goes on 3 residues after the read ends, and that part is filled in from the germline J gene. This chain uses TRBV11-2 with TRBJ2-7; tentative D call: TRBD2 (6 bases). Per germline, CDR1 SGHAT and CDR2 FQNNGV. This CDR3 comprises 13 residues. V dropped 1 base and J dropped 4 bases, with 8 bases sitting between them. CDR3 DNA (partial): TGTGCCAGCAGCTTAGTGGAGGGTTACGAG. It specifies CASSLVEGYE. From start to end, the CDR3 is CASSLVEGYEQYF.

Concerning this clone itself: The read is 3 residues too short to cover the CDR3 end, so that end is filled in from the germline J gene. The rearrangement uses TRBV6-1 and TRBJ2-5; 9 bases align to TRBD2. The CDR3 extends over 15 amino acids. Germline V lookup: CDR1 MNHNS, CDR2 SASEGT. Unmatched junction bases numbered 10, after V lost 4 bases and J lost 7 bases. The covered CDR3 bases are TGTGCCAGCAGTGGACCACTAGCGGGCAGGACGACC. It yields the protein CASSGPLAGRTT. From start to end, the CDR3 is CASSGPLAGRTTQYF.

As to this clone: The read terminates 3 residues ahead of where the CDR3 ends, so the germline J gene completes it. The chain has TRBV6-2 or TRBV6-3 and TRBJ2-7; weak D call: TRBD1 (6 bases). The V end was cut by 6 bases, the J end by 3 bases, with 21 bases between. The germline V gene encodes CDR1 MNHEY and CDR2 SVGEGT. The CDR3 contains 16 residues. The CDR3 loop is CASRYPITGSGYEQYF. Incomplete CDR3 DNA: TGTGCCAGCAGGTACCCTATTACAGGGAGCGGCTACGAG.

Note on this clone: The read ends 3 residues shy of where the CDR3 ends; the end is completed using the germline J gene. V usage is TRBV7-9 and J usage is TRBJ2-1; weak D call: TRBD2 (6 bases). Germline V gene lookup returns CDR1 SEHNR and CDR2 FQNEAQ (reference sequence). The V end was cut by 5 bases, the J end by 5 bases, with 13 bases between. This CDR3 spans 14 amino acids. CDR3 in amino acids: CASSPLGTHNEQFF. The part of the CDR3 DNA that was read is TGTGCCAGCAGCCCTCTAGGGACTCACAATGAG. Looking up the rest from reference TRBV7-9 and TRBJ2-1 gives the full variable domain: DTGVSQNPRHKITKRGQNVTFRCDPISEHNRLYWYRQTLGQGPEFLTYFQNEAQLEKSRLLSDRFSAERPKGSFSTLEIQRTEQGDSAMYLCASSPLGTHNEQFFGPGTRLTVL.

Concerning this clone: The observed sequence ends 3 residues before the CDR3 terminus, with the missing tail filled in from the germline J gene. This chain links TRBV19 with TRBJ2-7, with 8 bases fitting TRBD1. Germline lookup yields CDR1 LNHDA and CDR2 SQIVND (reference sequence). The length of the CDR3 is 14 residues. The junction had 5 bases not matched to a gene; V was cut back by 5 bases and J by 2 bases. The CDR3 DNA, read in part, is TGTGCCAGTAGTCCCCGACAGGGGACCTACGAG. It codes for CASSPRQGTYE. The CDR3 in its entirety is CASSPRQGTYEQYF. Supplemented by reference TRBV19 and TRBJ2-7, the full variable domain reads DGGITQSPKYLFRKEGQNVTLSCEQNLNHDAMYWYRQDPGQGLRLIYYSQIVNDFQKGDIAEGYSVSREKKESFPLTVTSAQKNPTAFYLCASSPRQGTYEQYFGPGTRLTVT.

Of note for this clone: The read gets to within 3 residues of the CDR3 end, and the germline J gene fills in the rest. The chain links TRBV7-2 to TRBJ1-6; D ambiguous. The CDR3 runs 15 residues. CDR1 SGHTA and CDR2 FQGNSA come from the germline V gene. Deletions cut 5 bases from V and 6 bases from J, with 14 bases between. CDR3 DNA (partial): TGTGCCAGCAGCCTACAAAGAGGGTCTAATTCACCC. It is translated as CASSLQRGSNSP. The CDR3, in full, reads CASSLQRGSNSPLHF.

With respect to this clone: The observed sequence ends 3 residues before the CDR3 terminus, with the missing tail filled in from the germline J gene. The chain recombines TRBV7-2 with TRBJ2-3, with 9 bases identical to TRBD2. The CDR3 has 17 residues. Germline V CDR1 and CDR2: SGHTA, FQGNSA. CDR3 amino acids: CASSLARLAGLGATQYF. The DNA read from the CDR3 is TGTGCCAGCAGCTTAGCGCGGCTAGCGGGATTGGGGGCGACG.

About this clone: The CDR3 is cut off 3 residues early in the read; its end comes from the germline J gene. This chain connects TRBV20-1 to TRBJ2-3, with TRBD2 matching over 9 bases. J lost 0 bases, V lost 3 bases, and 16 bases had no gene match. CDR3 length: 19 residues. Germline assignment: CDR1 DFQATT and CDR2 SNEGSKA (reference sequence). CDR3: CSARTGLGGRVTSTDTQYF. The CDR3 DNA, read in part, is TGCAGTGCTAGGACAGGGCTAGGCGGGAGGGTTACTAGCACAGATACG.

With respect to this clone: The read falls 3 residues short of the CDR3 end, and the missing part is taken from the germline J gene. V usage is TRBV11-2 and J usage is TRBJ1-2; 9 nucleotides line up with TRBD1. The V gene end was trimmed by 5 bases and the J gene end by 6 bases; junction bases not matched to a gene: 4. The CDR3 has 13 amino acids. Germline lookup yields CDR1 SGHAT and CDR2 FQNNGV. CDR3 residues: CASSNRGQDGYTF. The CDR3 DNA, read in part, is TGTGCCAGCAGCAACAGGGGGCAGGATGGC.

Concerning this clone: The read terminates 3 residues before the CDR3 end, so the remaining end is supplied by the germline J gene. This chain joins TRBV28 and TRBJ2-5, with 8 bases matching TRBD1. The junction had 11 bases not matched to a gene; V was cut back by 4 bases and J by 7 bases. CDR1 and CDR2 (germline): MDHEN, SYDVKM. The CDR3 covers 15 residues. CDR3 sequence reads: CASSSDPGGAGTQYF. The sequenced part of the CDR3 DNA is TGTGCCAGCAGTTCTGACCCAGGGGGCGCGGGGACC.

Of note for this clone: Read data end 3 residues before the CDR3 end; the end is taken from the germline J gene. This rearrangement joins TRBV7-9 to TRBJ2-7; TRBD1 aligns across 7 bases. The CDR3 has 15 amino acids. CDR1 is SEHNR, CDR2 FQNEAQ, per germline (reference sequence). V lost 5 bases, J lost 5 bases, and 12 bases stayed unmatched. The sequenced part of the CDR3 DNA is TGTGCCAGCAGCCCCCTATGGGACAGCTTAAACGAG. This codes for CASSPLWDSLNE. In full, the CDR3 is CASSPLWDSLNEQYF.